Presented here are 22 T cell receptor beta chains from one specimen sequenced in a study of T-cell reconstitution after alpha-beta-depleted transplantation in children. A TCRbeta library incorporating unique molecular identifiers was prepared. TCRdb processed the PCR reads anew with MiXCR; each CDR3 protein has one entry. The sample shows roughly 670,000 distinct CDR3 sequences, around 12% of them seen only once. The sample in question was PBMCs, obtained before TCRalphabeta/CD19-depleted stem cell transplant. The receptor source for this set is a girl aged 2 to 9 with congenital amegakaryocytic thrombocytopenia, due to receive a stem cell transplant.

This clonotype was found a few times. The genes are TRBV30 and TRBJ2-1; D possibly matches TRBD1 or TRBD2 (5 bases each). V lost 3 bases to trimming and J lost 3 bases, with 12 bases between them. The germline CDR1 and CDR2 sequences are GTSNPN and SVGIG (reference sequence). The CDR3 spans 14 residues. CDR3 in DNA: TGTGCCTGGAGAGGGGAAGCGGACTACAATGAGCAGTTCTTC. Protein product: CAWRGEADYNEQFF.

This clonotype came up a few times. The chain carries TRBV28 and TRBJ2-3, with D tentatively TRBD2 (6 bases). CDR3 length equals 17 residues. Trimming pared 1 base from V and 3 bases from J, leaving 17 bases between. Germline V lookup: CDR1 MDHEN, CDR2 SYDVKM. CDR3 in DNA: TGTGCCAGCAGTTTATCTAGCGACCCCCGGGGGACAGATACGCAGTATTTT. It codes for CASSLSSDPRGTDTQYF.

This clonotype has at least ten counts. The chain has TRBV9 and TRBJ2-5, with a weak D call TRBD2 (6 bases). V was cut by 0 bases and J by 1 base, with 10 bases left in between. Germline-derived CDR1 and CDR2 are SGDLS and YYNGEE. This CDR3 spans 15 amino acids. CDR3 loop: CASSVGAGSQETQYF. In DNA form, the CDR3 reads TGTGCCAGCAGCGTAGGAGCGGGTAGCCAAGAGACCCAGTACTTC.

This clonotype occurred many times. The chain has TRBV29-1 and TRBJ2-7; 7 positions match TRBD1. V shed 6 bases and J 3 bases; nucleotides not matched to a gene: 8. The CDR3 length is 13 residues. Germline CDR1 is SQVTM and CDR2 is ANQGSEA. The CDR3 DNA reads TGCAGCGTCCGCCCTGGGACAGACTACGAGCAGTACTTC. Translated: CSVRPGTDYEQYF.

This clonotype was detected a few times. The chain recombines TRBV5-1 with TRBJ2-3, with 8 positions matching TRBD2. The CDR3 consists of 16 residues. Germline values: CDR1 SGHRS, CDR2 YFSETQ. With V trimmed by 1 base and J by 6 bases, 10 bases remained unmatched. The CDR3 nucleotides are TGCGCCAGCAGCTTGAGGGGAGCGGGAGTATCCGATACGCAGTATTTT. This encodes CASSLRGAGVSDTQYF.

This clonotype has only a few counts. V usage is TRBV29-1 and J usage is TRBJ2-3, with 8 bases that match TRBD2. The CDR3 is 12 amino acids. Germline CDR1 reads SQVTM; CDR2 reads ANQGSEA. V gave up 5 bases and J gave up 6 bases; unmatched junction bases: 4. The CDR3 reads CSVFGRDDTQYF. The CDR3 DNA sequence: TGCAGCGTTTTCGGGAGGGACGATACGCAGTATTTT.

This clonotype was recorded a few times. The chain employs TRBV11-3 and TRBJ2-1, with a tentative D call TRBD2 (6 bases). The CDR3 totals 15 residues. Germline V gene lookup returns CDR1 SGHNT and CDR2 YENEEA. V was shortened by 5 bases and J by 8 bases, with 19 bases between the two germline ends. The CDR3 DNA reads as TGTGCCAGCAGCCCCCGCTCCGGGAGTGTGCATGAGCAGTTCTTC. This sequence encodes CASSPRSGSVHEQFF.

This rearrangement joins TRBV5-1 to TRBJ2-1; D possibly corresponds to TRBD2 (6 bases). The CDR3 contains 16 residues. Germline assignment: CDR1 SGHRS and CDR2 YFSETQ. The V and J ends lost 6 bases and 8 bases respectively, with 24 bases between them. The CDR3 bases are TGCGCCAGCACGCTCGACCCACTAGCCGCCGGCCATGAGCAGTTCTTC. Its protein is CASTLDPLAAGHEQFF.

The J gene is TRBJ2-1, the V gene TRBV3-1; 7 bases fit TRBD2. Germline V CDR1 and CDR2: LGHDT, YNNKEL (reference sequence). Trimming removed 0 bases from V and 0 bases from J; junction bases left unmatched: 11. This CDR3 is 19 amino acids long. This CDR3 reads CASSQDLLGGWSSYNEQFF. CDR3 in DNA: TGTGCCAGCAGCCAAGATCTTTTGGGGGGGTGGAGCTCCTACAATGAGCAGTTCTTC.

CDR3: CATSKSGRTDTQYF. In DNA, the CDR3 is TGTGCCACCAGCAAAAGCGGACGCACAGATACGCAGTATTTT. The V call is TRBV15, the J call TRBJ2-3; D possibly corresponds to TRBD2 (5 bases). From germline, CDR1 is LNHNV and CDR2 YYDKDF (reference sequence). Between the trimmed V and J ends, which lost 4 bases and 1 base, there was a span of 9 bases. The CDR3 extends over 14 amino acids.

The CDR3: CASRDTGQGYEQYF. The CDR3 region has the DNA TGTGCCAGTCGTGACACGGGACAGGGGTACGAGCAGTACTTC. V gene TRBV7-9 combines with J gene TRBJ2-7, with 10 bases aligning to TRBD1. The CDR3 spans 14 residues. Germline lookup yields CDR1 SEHNR and CDR2 FQNEAQ (reference sequence). Trimming at V came to 9 bases and at J to 4 bases, leaving 9 bases not matched to a gene.

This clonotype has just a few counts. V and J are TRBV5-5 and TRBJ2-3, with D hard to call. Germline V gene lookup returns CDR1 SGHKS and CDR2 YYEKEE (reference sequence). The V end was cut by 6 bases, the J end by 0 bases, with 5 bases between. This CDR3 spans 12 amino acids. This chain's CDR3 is CASTRSTDTQYF. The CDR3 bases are TGTGCCAGCACCCGCAGCACAGATACGCAGTATTTT.

CDR3 protein: CASSFIISRPGEQYF. The DNA for the CDR3 is TGCGCCAGCAGCTTCATTATTAGTCGGCCGGGGGAGCAGTATTTT. The V gene is TRBV5-1, the J gene TRBJ2-3, with D possibly TRBD2 on 6 matching bases. The CDR3 spans 15 residues. Looked up from germline, CDR1 is SGHRS and CDR2 is YFSETQ. V lost 2 bases, J lost 11 bases, and 21 bases lay in between. The variable domain in full, completed from reference TRBV5-1 and TRBJ2-3, reads KAGVTQTPRYLIKTRGQQVTLSCSPISGHRSVSWYQQTPGQGLQFLFEYFSETQRNKGNFPGRFSGRQFSNSRSEMNVSTLELGDSALYLCASSFIISRPGEQYFGPGTRLTVL.

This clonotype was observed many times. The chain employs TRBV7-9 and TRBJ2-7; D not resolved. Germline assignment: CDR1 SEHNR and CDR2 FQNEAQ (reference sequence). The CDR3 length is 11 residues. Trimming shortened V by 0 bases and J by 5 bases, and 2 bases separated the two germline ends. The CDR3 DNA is TGTGCCAGCAGCTTAGCGAACGAGCAGTACTTC. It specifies CASSLANEQYF.

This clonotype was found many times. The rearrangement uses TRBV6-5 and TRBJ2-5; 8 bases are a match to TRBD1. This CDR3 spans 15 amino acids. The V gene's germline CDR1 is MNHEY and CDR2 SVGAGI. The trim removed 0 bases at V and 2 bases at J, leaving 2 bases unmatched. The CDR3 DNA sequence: TGTGCCAGCAGTTACTCGACAGGGGAACAAGAGACCCAGTACTTC. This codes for CASSYSTGEQETQYF.

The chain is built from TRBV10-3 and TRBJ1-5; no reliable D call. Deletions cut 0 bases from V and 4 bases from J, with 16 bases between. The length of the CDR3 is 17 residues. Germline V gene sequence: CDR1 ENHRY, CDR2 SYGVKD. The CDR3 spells CAISESMSWPNNQPQHF. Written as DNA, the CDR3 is TGTGCCATCAGTGAGTCGATGTCTTGGCCGAATAATCAGCCCCAGCATTTT.

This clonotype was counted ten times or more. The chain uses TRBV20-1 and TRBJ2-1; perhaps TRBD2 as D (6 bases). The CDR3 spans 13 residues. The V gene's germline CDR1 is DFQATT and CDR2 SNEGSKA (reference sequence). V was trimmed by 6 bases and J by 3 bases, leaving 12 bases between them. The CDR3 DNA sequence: TGCAGTGCCCTACGACTAGTCTACAATGAGCAGTTCTTC. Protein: CSALRLVYNEQFF.

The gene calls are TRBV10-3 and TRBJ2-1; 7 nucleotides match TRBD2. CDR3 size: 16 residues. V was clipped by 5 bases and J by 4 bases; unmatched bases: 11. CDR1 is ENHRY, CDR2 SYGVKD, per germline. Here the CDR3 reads CAISTLAARGYNEQFF. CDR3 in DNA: TGTGCCATCAGTACCCTAGCGGCCCGAGGGTACAATGAGCAGTTCTTC.

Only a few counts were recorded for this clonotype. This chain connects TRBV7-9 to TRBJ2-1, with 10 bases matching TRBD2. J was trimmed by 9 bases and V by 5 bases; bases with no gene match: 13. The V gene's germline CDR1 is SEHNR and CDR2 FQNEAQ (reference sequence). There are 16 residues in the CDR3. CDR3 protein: CASSPYPSGRVGEQFF. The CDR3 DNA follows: TGTGCCAGCAGCCCCTACCCCAGCGGGAGGGTCGGTGAGCAGTTCTTC.

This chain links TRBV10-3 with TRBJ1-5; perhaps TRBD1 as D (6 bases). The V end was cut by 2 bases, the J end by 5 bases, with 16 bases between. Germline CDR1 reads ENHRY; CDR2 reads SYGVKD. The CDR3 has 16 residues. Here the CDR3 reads CAISEVGGAGDQPQHF. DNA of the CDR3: TGTGCCATCAGTGAGGTTGGGGGGGCGGGGGATCAGCCCCAGCATTTT.

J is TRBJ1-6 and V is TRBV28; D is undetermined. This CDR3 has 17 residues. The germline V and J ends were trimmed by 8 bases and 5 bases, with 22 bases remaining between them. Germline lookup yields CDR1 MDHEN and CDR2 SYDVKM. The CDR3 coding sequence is TGTGCCAGCGGCAGTAATGCACACAGCACCGATAATTCACCCCTCCACTTT. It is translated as CASGSNAHSTDNSPLHF.

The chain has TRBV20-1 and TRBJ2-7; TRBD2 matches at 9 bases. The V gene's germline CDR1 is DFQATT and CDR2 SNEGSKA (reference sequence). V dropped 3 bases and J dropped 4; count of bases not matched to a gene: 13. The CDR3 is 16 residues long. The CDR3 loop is CSARTPSSGVTYEQYF. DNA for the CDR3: TGCAGTGCTAGGACCCCCTCTAGCGGGGTTACTTACGAGCAGTACTTC.